One sample yielded the 19 T cell receptor beta chains listed below, sequenced in a study of blood T cell repertoires in COVID-19. Profiling relied on immunoSEQ multiplex PCR, and the TCRdb table lists in-frame clones only, not all of them. The sample lists approximately 75,000 clones; roughly 80% were seen once. The sample taken for sequencing was peripheral blood. The receptors shown here come from a woman of 80 years or more with acute or convalescent COVID-19.

The chain employs TRBV15 and TRBJ1-5; no definite D call. Trimming pared 1 base from V and 1 base from J, leaving 5 bases between. This CDR3 contains 14 residues. The germline V gene encodes CDR1 LNHNV and CDR2 YYDKDF (reference sequence). CDR3 in amino acids: CATSRGPSNQPQHF. CDR3 coding DNA: TGTGCCACCAGCAGAGGGCCAAGCAATCAGCCCCAGCATTTT. The full variable domain, in which reference TRBV15 and TRBJ1-5 provide the parts outside the CDR3, is DAMVIQNPRYQVTQFGKPVTLSCSQTLNHNVMYWYQQKSSQAPKLLFHYYDKDFNNEADTPDNFQSRRPNTSFCFLDIRSPGLGDTAMYLCATSRGPSNQPQHFGDGTRLSIL.

The chain employs TRBV7-9 and TRBJ2-5; D gene unclear. The CDR3 is 13 residues long. Germline V lookup: CDR1 SEHNR, CDR2 FQNEAQ (reference sequence). The V and J ends lost 5 bases and 1 base respectively, with 8 bases between them. The CDR3 spells CASSTHLQETQYF. The DNA for the CDR3 is TGTGCCAGCAGCACACACCTCCAAGAGACCCAGTACTTC.

The chain joins TRBV11-3 to TRBJ2-3; TRBD1 matches at 11 bases. In germline, CDR1 is SGHNT, CDR2 YENEEA. The CDR3 is 16 amino acids. V trimming: 5 bases; J trimming: 2 bases; junction bases outside the gene matches: 6. DNA of the CDR3: TGTGCCAGCAGCACCCGGACAGGGGGCGCCACAGATACGCAGTATTTT. It encodes CASSTRTGGATDTQYF.

The chain is built from TRBV19 and TRBJ1-1; D remains ambiguous. V gave up 7 bases and J gave up 4 bases, with 16 bases separating them. CDR1 is LNHDA and CDR2 is SQIVND in the germline V gene (reference sequence). This CDR3 comprises 14 residues. CDR3 sequence: CASNPRVGGTEAFF. The DNA of the CDR3 is TGTGCCAGTAACCCGAGGGTCGGCGGCACTGAAGCTTTCTTT.

The chain is built from TRBV11-1 and TRBJ1-1; D remains unclear. Between the trimmed V and J ends, which lost 2 bases and 6 bases, there was a span of 16 bases. The CDR3 runs to 15 residues. Per germline, CDR1 SGHAT and CDR2 FQDESV (reference sequence). The CDR3 DNA reads as TGTGCCAGCAGCTTAAGCCCGGTTCTTAGTTCTGAAGCTTTCTTT. Amino acid sequence: CASSLSPVLSSEAFF.

The sample holds a few counts of this clone. The CDR3 nucleotides read TGCGCCAGCAGCTTGGCCGGACAGGGAATTGGCACCGGGGAGCTGTTTTTT. Translating it yields CASSLAGQGIGTGELFF. The chain has TRBV5-1 and TRBJ2-2; 8 bases line up with TRBD1. Looked up from germline, CDR1 is SGHRS and CDR2 is YFSETQ. The ends lost 0 bases at V and 4 bases at J; junction bases unmatched: 8. The CDR3 has 17 amino acids.

The genes are TRBV11-1 and TRBJ2-4; 8 bases fit TRBD1. Germline CDR1 SGHAT, CDR2 FQDESV (reference sequence). This CDR3 region has 13 residues. Trimming cost V 5 bases and J 5 bases; bases outside gene matches: 2. CDR3 DNA: TGTGCCAGCAGCGCGACAGGGGAAAACATTCAGTACTTC. Translating gives CASSATGENIQYF.

This chain joins TRBV24-1 and TRBJ2-5; the match to TRBD1 covers 9 bases. The germline CDR1 and CDR2 sequences are KGHDR and SFDVKD. V was pared by 5 bases and J by 4 bases, with 7 bases of the junction left unmatched. The CDR3 runs to 15 residues. CDR3 sequence (DNA): TGTGCCACCAGTGGGGACAGGGTGCGGGGAGAGACCCAGTACTTC. Its protein is CATSGDRVRGETQYF.

The gene calls are TRBV4-1 and TRBJ2-4; 7 nucleotides align to TRBD2. The CDR3 contains 15 residues. Trimming at V came to 2 bases and at J to 6 bases, leaving 7 bases not matched to a gene. Germline-derived CDR1 and CDR2 are MGHRA and YSYEKL. For the CDR3, the DNA is TGCGCCAGCAGCCAACAAGCGGGAACGATAAACATTCAGTACTTC. Translation: CASSQQAGTINIQYF.

This rearrangement joins TRBV19 to TRBJ2-7, with D maybe TRBD1 (6 bases). This CDR3 spans 15 amino acids. Germline lookup yields CDR1 LNHDA and CDR2 SQIVND (reference sequence). V lost 5 bases to trimming and J lost 3 bases, with 17 bases between them. The CDR3 is CASSVQIGQNYEQYF. The CDR3 DNA sequence: TGTGCCAGTAGTGTACAGATAGGACAGAACTACGAGCAGTACTTC. The full variable domain, with the rest looked up from reference TRBV19 and TRBJ2-7, is DGGITQSPKYLFRKEGQNVTLSCEQNLNHDAMYWYRQDPGQGLRLIYYSQIVNDFQKGDIAEGYSVSREKKESFPLTVTSAQKNPTAFYLCASSVQIGQNYEQYFGPGTRLTVT.

The V gene is TRBV5-1, the J gene TRBJ2-1; 11 nucleotides align to TRBD1. The CDR3 totals 15 residues. Germline CDR1 SGHRS, CDR2 YFSETQ. The junction had 8 bases not matched to a gene; V was cut back by 3 bases and J by 9 bases. This CDR3 reads CASSSDRGRFGEQFF. CDR3 sequence (DNA): TGCGCCAGCAGCTCGGACAGGGGGCGATTCGGTGAGCAGTTCTTC.

This clone has a single count. The genes are TRBV5-1 and TRBJ2-7; possible D gene TRBD1, 6 bases. Germline V gene data show CDR1 as SGHRS and CDR2 as YFSETQ. The CDR3 is 11 residues long. V dropped 5 bases and J dropped 5 bases, with 8 bases sitting between them. The CDR3, as DNA: TGCGCCAGCAGGACAGGCGACGAGCAGTACTTC. Translating gives CASRTGDEQYF. Full variable domain (remainder filled in from reference TRBV5-1 and TRBJ2-7): KAGVTQTPRYLIKTRGQQVTLSCSPISGHRSVSWYQQTPGQGLQFLFEYFSETQRNKGNFPGRFSGRQFSNSRSEMNVSTLELGDSALYLCASRTGDEQYFGPGTRLTVT.

CDR3 region: CASSERGGFSSPLHF. CDR3 sequence (DNA): TGTGCCAGCAGTGAGAGGGGGGGGTTTTCTTCACCCCTCCACTTT. This sequence joins TRBV6-4 and TRBJ1-6, with D possibly matching TRBD1 (6 bases). V lost 3 bases and J lost 9, with 15 bases in between. Germline lookup yields CDR1 MRHNA and CDR2 SNTAGT. The CDR3 extends over 15 amino acids.

The gene calls are TRBV7-6 and TRBJ2-2; the D gene is possibly TRBD1 (6 bases). Germline V lookup: CDR1 SGHVS, CDR2 FNYEAQ. Between the trimmed V and J ends, which lost 3 bases and 1 base, there was a span of 12 bases. This CDR3 contains 16 residues. CDR3 nucleotide sequence: TGTGCCAGCAGCTTGGGGACACCCAGGAACACCGGGGAGCTGTTTTTT. Its translation is CASSLGTPRNTGELFF.

This rearrangement joins TRBV2 to TRBJ2-5; 10 nucleotides match TRBD1. The CDR3 is made up of 15 amino acids. CDR1 is SNHLY and CDR2 is FYNNEI in the germline V gene. The V gene end was trimmed by 6 bases and the J gene end by 5 bases; junction bases not matched to a gene: 9. As DNA, the CDR3 is TGTGCCAGCAGAGACCCGGGACAGGGGATCGAGACCCAGTACTTC. Its protein product is CASRDPGQGIETQYF.

The chain joins TRBV6-5 to TRBJ1-3; TRBD1 agrees at 9 bases. Germline V CDR1 and CDR2: MNHEY, SVGAGI. V gave up 6 bases and J gave up 0 bases; unmatched junction bases: 3. The CDR3 is 15 residues long. Here the CDR3 DNA reads TGTGCCAGCAGACAGGGGGCTATCTCTGGAAACACCATATATTTT. Its translation is CASRQGAISGNTIYF.

The rearrangement links TRBV2 to TRBJ2-3; 12 nucleotides agree with TRBD2. V trimming: 8 bases; J trimming: 7 bases; junction bases outside the gene matches: 16. This CDR3 has 17 residues. Germline loops: CDR1 SNHLY, CDR2 FYNNEI. The CDR3 DNA follows: TGTGCCAGCCTTGGACTAGCGGGGTCTAACGGGGTATATACGCAGTATTTT. Its translation: CASLGLAGSNGVYTQYF.

The chain combines TRBV30 with TRBJ2-5; D unresolved. V lost 1 base and J 4 bases, leaving 7 bases between the germline ends. Germline CDR1 is GTSNPN and CDR2 is SVGIG (reference sequence). CDR3 length: 12 amino acids. This chain's CDR3 is CAWSGARETQYF. The CDR3 DNA reads TGTGCCTGGAGTGGAGCTAGAGAGACCCAGTACTTC.

As DNA, the CDR3 is TGTGCCAGCTCACCGAAAACCCCGGGACAGAGCACAGATACGCAGTATTTT. As protein: CASSPKTPGQSTDTQYF. The V and J genes are TRBV18 and TRBJ2-3; TRBD1 matches at 7 bases. The CDR3 totals 17 residues. Germline-derived CDR1 and CDR2 are KGHSH and LQKENI. Trimming took 3 bases from V and 0 from J; bases not matched to a gene: 9.